The 27 T cell receptor beta chains listed next were all sequenced from one sample in a study of T-cell memory formation after mild COVID-19. Each CDR3 protein is one row after TCRdb ran MiXCR on the 5' RACE reads. The sample includes some 50,000 distinct CDR3 sequences, roughly 27% of them seen just once. The sequencing input was PBMCs or a T cell subset sorted from them (not recorded which). Source of these receptors: a man between 18 and 29 years old who had mild COVID-19 (a few samples of this study predate the infection). Cell type and time point are not known.

The V gene is TRBV21-1, the J gene TRBJ2-5; TRBD1, the table's D call, lacks a check against the DNA. TRBV21-1 is noted as a pseudogene. The CDR3 covers 17 residues. CDR3 region: CASNTGSGTGTRKTQYF. The CDR3 DNA reads TGTGCCAGCAACACAGGCTCCGGGACAGGTACACGAAAGACCCAGTACTTC.

In this sample, this clonotype turned up a few times. The rearrangement links TRBV3-1 to TRBJ1-5; 7 bases align to TRBD1. The germline V gene has CDR1 LGHDT and CDR2 YNNKEL (reference sequence). The CDR3 sequence is 17 residues long. J lost 0 bases, V lost 4 bases, and 9 bases had no gene match. The CDR3 coding sequence is TGTGCCAGCAGCCCGCGACAGGGAATCATTAGCAATCAGCCCCAGCATTTT. The encoded protein is CASSPRQGIISNQPQHF.

This clonotype was picked up a small number of times. This chain connects TRBV4-2 to TRBJ2-3, with TRBD2 matching over 8 bases. Germline values: CDR1 LGHNA, CDR2 YNFKEQ. CDR3 size: 15 residues. J lost 4 bases, V lost 5 bases, and 8 bases had no gene match. CDR3 nucleotides: TGTGCCAGCAGCAAACGGGCGGGGGGCCCAGATACGCAGTATTTT. Translated, it gives CASSKRAGGPDTQYF.

The V and J genes are TRBV20-1 and TRBJ1-5; 7 bases are a match to TRBD1. V dropped 3 bases and J dropped 9; count of bases not matched to a gene: 11. The CDR3 totals 14 residues. Germline V lookup: CDR1 DFQATT, CDR2 SNEGSKA (reference sequence). The chain's CDR3 is CSASRTTGSGPQHF. CDR3 sequence (DNA): TGCAGTGCTAGCCGCACGACAGGGAGTGGGCCCCAGCATTTT.

This clonotype appeared a few times. This chain joins TRBV28 and TRBJ2-1; 11 nucleotides match TRBD1. J lost 3 bases, V lost 4 bases, and 5 bases had no gene match. CDR1 and CDR2 from the germline V gene are MDHEN and SYDVKM. This CDR3 spans 16 amino acids. The CDR3 region is CASSYAGTGGYNEQFF. The CDR3 DNA is TGTGCCAGCAGTTACGCCGGGACAGGGGGCTACAATGAGCAGTTCTTC.

The chain recombines TRBV6-1 with TRBJ1-5; weak D call: TRBD1 (5 bases). The CDR3 extends over 18 amino acids. Germline CDR1 reads MNHNS; CDR2 reads SASEGT. The germline V and J ends were trimmed by 1 base and 0 bases, with 16 bases remaining between them. The CDR3 loop is CASSEGGASLYSNQPQHF. CDR3 coding DNA: TGTGCCAGCAGTGAAGGGGGCGCGTCCCTCTATAGCAATCAGCCCCAGCATTTT.

The chain uses TRBV20-1 and TRBJ1-2; 7 bases are a match to TRBD1. Germline CDR1 is DFQATT and CDR2 is SNEGSKA (reference sequence). After removal of 1 base from V and 5 bases from J, the junction contained 10 bases not matched to a gene. The length of the CDR3 is 15 residues. The CDR3 is CSARGPQGIMYGYTF. For the CDR3, the DNA is TGCAGTGCTAGAGGGCCACAGGGGATAATGTATGGCTACACCTTC.

This clonotype was seen many times. This chain connects TRBV5-4 to TRBJ2-2; maybe TRBD1 (6 bases). The germline V gene encodes CDR1 SGHNT and CDR2 YYREEE (reference sequence). This CDR3 has 14 residues. V gave up 4 bases and J gave up 5 bases, with 12 bases separating them. CDR3 coding DNA: TGTGCCAGCAGCCCAGGGGTGGCTACCGGGGAGCTGTTTTTT. This encodes CASSPGVATGELFF.

This clonotype showed up just a few times. The V call is TRBV29-1, the J call TRBJ1-3; possibly TRBD1 for D (5 bases). This CDR3 contains 14 residues. V lost 5 bases and J lost 4, with 15 bases in between. The V gene's germline CDR1 is SQVTM and CDR2 ANQGSEA. The CDR3 sequence: CSVTVGQSGNTIYF. In DNA, the CDR3 is TGCAGCGTTACAGTGGGGCAATCGGGAAACACCATATATTTT.

J is TRBJ2-1 and V is TRBV5-1; the D is unclear. Germline assignment: CDR1 SGHRS and CDR2 YFSETQ. This CDR3 has 10 amino acids. V was cut by 7 bases and J by 5 bases, with 4 bases left in between. CDR3 region: CASGNNEQFF. Written as DNA, the CDR3 is TGCGCCAGCGGCAACAATGAGCAGTTCTTC.

This clonotype has a handful of counts. The gene calls are TRBV6-2 or TRBV6-3 and TRBJ2-3; 11 nucleotides agree with TRBD1. CDR3 length: 16 amino acids. The germline V gene has CDR1 MNHEY and CDR2 SVGEGT. V trimming: 2 bases; J trimming: 6 bases; junction bases outside the gene matches: 7. CDR3 nucleotides: TGTGCCAGCAGTTACCGAGGACAGGGGGCGCAGGATACGCAGTATTTT. Protein: CASSYRGQGAQDTQYF.

The J gene is TRBJ2-7, the V gene TRBV20-1; TRBD1 might be the D (6 bases). The CDR3 covers 14 residues. V was cut by 2 bases and J by 4 bases, with 15 bases left in between. CDR1 is DFQATT, CDR2 SNEGSKA, per germline (reference sequence). CDR3 DNA sequence: TGCAGTGCTAGAACCGCGGACAGCCAATACGAGCAGTACTTC. The encoded protein is CSARTADSQYEQYF.

The chain employs TRBV6-5 and TRBJ2-5; unclear D gene. This CDR3 region has 13 residues. The germline V and J ends were trimmed by 2 bases and 7 bases, with 11 bases remaining between them. From germline, CDR1 is MNHEY and CDR2 SVGAGI. CDR3 sequence (DNA): TGTGCCAGCAGTTACGGGGATCTTGGGACCCAGTACTTC. It is translated as CASSYGDLGTQYF.

This clonotype has only a few counts. The rearrangement links TRBV14 to TRBJ2-1, with 7 nucleotides matching TRBD2. V was pared by 0 bases and J by 8 bases, with 7 bases of the junction left unmatched. In germline, CDR1 is SGHDN, CDR2 FVKESK. The CDR3 consists of 15 residues. In DNA, the CDR3 is TGTGCCAGCAGCCAAGAACTGGGGGGGTTCGATGAGCAGTTCTTC. It codes for CASSQELGGFDEQFF.

As concerns this clonotype: Sequence at one end of the junction differs from germline and may be a read error. The gene calls are TRBV4-1 and TRBJ1-3; D is unclear. This CDR3 spans 12 amino acids. From germline, CDR1 is MGHRA and CDR2 YSYEKL. The CDR3 loop reads CASSQDNRDVSF. CDR3 nucleotides: TGCGCCAGCAGCCAAGACAATCGAGACGTATCTTTT.

This clonotype was picked up a small number of times. V and J are TRBV4-1 and TRBJ1-2; a weak D match, TRBD1 (5 bases). CDR1 is MGHRA, CDR2 YSYEKL, per germline. The CDR3 covers 16 residues. The V end lost 0 bases, the J end lost 5 bases, and 16 bases lay between the germline ends. The CDR3 is CASSQDRPGRGYGYTF. The CDR3 DNA is TGCGCCAGCAGCCAAGATCGACCGGGGCGAGGGTATGGCTACACCTTC.

CDR3 DNA: TGCAGCGTCCCCAGAAGGGAAGGCACTGAAGCTTTCTTT. Its protein is CSVPRREGTEAFF. This sequence joins TRBV29-1 and TRBJ1-1, with no clear D. The length of the CDR3 is 13 residues. V was shortened by 6 bases and J by 4 bases, with 15 bases between the two germline ends. Germline CDR1 is SQVTM and CDR2 is ANQGSEA.

The chain is built from TRBV20-1 and TRBJ2-7; no clear D gene. Germline CDR1 DFQATT, CDR2 SNEGSKA (reference sequence). The CDR3 contains 14 residues. V gave up 1 base and J gave up 0 bases, with 10 bases separating them. In DNA form, the CDR3 reads TGCAGTGCTAGAGGCCAGATAAGCTCCTACGAGCAGTACTTC. It is translated as CSARGQISSYEQYF.

A few counts support this clonotype. The V gene is TRBV12-3 or TRBV12-4, the J gene TRBJ2-7; tentatively, D is TRBD1 or TRBD2 (5 bases each). The CDR3 consists of 15 residues. V was trimmed by 4 bases and J by 6 bases, leaving 19 bases between them. The CDR3 sequence is CASSSYLGVKSEQYF. The CDR3 DNA sequence: TGTGCCAGCAGTTCCTACCTGGGGGTAAAGAGCGAGCAGTACTTC.

The J gene is TRBJ1-5, the V gene TRBV27, with D possibly matching TRBD1 (6 bases). The CDR3 length is 14 residues. Germline values: CDR1 MNHEY, CDR2 SMNVEV (reference sequence). V lost 2 bases to trimming and J lost 7 bases, with 12 bases between them. In nucleotides, the CDR3 is TGTGCCAGCAGTTTAATTCCAGGGGTCCAGCCCCAGCATTTT. Translating gives CASSLIPGVQPQHF.

The J gene is TRBJ1-2, the V gene TRBV9; D uncertain. The CDR3 consists of 14 residues. V dropped 0 bases and J dropped 5 bases, with 11 bases sitting between them. Germline V gene lookup returns CDR1 SGDLS and CDR2 YYNGEE. CDR3 nucleotides: TGTGCCAGCAGCGTAGAGGGAGTTTATTATGGCTACACCTTC. Amino acids: CASSVEGVYYGYTF. Looking up the rest from reference TRBV9 and TRBJ1-2 gives the full variable domain: DSGVTQTPKHLITATGQRVTLRCSPRSGDLSVYWYQQSLDQGLQFLIQYYNGEERAKGNILERFSAQQFPDLHSELNLSSLELGDSALYFCASSVEGVYYGYTFGSGTRLTVV.

This clonotype turned up a few times. This chain connects TRBV6-2 or TRBV6-3 to TRBJ2-1, with D possibly being TRBD2 (6 bases). V was shortened by 6 bases and J by 0 bases, with 15 bases between the two germline ends. In germline, CDR1 is MNHEY, CDR2 SVGEGT. The CDR3 has 16 amino acids. CDR3 DNA sequence: TGTGCCAGCAGAACCGGCCGGGGGAGCTCCTACAATGAGCAGTTCTTC. Its translation: CASRTGRGSSYNEQFF.

CDR3 nucleotide sequence: TGTGCCAGCAGCCCCTACGACAGGGGCTACTCCTATAATTCACCCCTCCACTTT. It is translated as CASSPYDRGYSYNSPLHF. The chain joins TRBV28 to TRBJ1-6, with 8 bases matching TRBD1. J gave up 0 bases and V 6 bases, and 10 bases lay outside the gene matches. Germline V CDR1 and CDR2: MDHEN, SYDVKM. This CDR3 region has 18 residues.

The chain has TRBV7-2 and TRBJ2-3; D not resolved. CDR1 is SGHTA and CDR2 is FQGNSA in the germline V gene. The germline V and J ends were trimmed by 1 base and 4 bases, with 9 bases remaining between them. This CDR3 is built from 14 residues. The CDR3 DNA reads TGTGCCAGCAGCTTAGTTTCTACGGCAGATACGCAGTATTTT. Amino acid sequence: CASSLVSTADTQYF.

This clonotype has a count of ten or more. This chain connects TRBV6-1 to TRBJ2-4; TRBD1 matches 12 bases. Germline V gene sequence: CDR1 MNHNS, CDR2 SASEGT. The CDR3 runs 16 residues. V shed 0 bases, J shed 8 bases, and the junction held 5 bases outside the gene matches. CDR3 loop: CASSEAQGTGGDIQYF. In DNA, the CDR3 is TGTGCCAGCAGTGAAGCGCAGGGGACAGGGGGCGACATTCAGTACTTC.

A few counts support this clonotype. The rearrangement joins TRBV9 to TRBJ2-3; D may be TRBD1 or TRBD2 (6 bases each). CDR3 size: 14 residues. Germline V CDR1 and CDR2: SGDLS, YYNGEE. The V end was cut by 1 base, the J end by 2 bases, with 8 bases between. CDR3 nucleotide sequence: TGTGCCAGCAGCGTATCGGGGGCCACAGATACGCAGTATTTT. It yields the protein CASSVSGATDTQYF.

The table lists this clonotype with a few counts. The chain is built from TRBV28 and TRBJ1-1; D is unresolved. The CDR3 extends over 17 amino acids. Trimming removed 2 bases from V and 0 bases from J, with 16 bases in between. The germline V gene has CDR1 MDHEN and CDR2 SYDVKM. The chain's CDR3 is CASSLILEGDMNTEAFF. The CDR3 coding sequence is TGTGCCAGCAGTTTAATACTTGAGGGCGACATGAACACTGAAGCTTTCTTT. Supplemented by reference TRBV28 and TRBJ1-1, the full variable domain reads DVKVTQSSRYLVKRTGEKVFLECVQDMDHENMFWYRQDPGLGLRLIYFSYDVKMKEKGDIPEGYSVSREKKERFSLILESASTNQTSMYLCASSLILEGDMNTEAFFGQGTRLTVV.